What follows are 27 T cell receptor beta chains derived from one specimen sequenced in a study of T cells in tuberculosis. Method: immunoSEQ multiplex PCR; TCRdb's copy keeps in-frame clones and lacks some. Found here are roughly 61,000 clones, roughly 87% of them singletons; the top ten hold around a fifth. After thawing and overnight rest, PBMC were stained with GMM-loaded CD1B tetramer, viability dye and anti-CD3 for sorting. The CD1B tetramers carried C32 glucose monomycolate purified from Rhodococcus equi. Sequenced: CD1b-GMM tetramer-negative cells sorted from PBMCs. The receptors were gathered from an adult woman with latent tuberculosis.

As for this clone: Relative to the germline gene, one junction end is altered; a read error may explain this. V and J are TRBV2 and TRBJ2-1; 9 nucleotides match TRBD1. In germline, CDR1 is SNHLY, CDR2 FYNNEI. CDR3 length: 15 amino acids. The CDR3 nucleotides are TGTGCCAGCAGAGAAGGGACAGGGTACTACAATGAGCAGTTCTTC. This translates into CASREGTGYYNEQFF.

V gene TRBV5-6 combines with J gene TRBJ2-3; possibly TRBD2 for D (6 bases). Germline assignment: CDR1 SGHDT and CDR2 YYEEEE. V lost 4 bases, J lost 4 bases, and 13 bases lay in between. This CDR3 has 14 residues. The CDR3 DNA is TGTGCCAGCAGCATGGGATCGGGAGCAGATACGCAGTATTTT. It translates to CASSMGSGADTQYF.

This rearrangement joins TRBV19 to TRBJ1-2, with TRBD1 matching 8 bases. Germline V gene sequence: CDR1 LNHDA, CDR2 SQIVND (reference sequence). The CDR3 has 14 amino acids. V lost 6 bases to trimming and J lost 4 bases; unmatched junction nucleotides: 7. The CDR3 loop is CASRPGQEAYGYTF. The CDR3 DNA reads TGTGCCAGTAGGCCGGGACAGGAGGCCTATGGCTACACCTTC.

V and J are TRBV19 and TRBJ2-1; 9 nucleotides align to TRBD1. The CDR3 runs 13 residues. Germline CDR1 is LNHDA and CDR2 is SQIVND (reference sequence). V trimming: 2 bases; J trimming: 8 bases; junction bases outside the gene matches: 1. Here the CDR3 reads CASSITGGDEQFF. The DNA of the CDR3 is TGTGCCAGTAGTATAACAGGGGGCGATGAGCAGTTCTTC.

CDR3 sequence reads: CASNHRGGVTDTQYF. The CDR3 coding sequence is TGTGCCAGCAACCACAGGGGCGGCGTGACAGATACGCAGTATTTT. The chain recombines TRBV21-1 with TRBJ2-3; the table's TRBD1 call for D was not verified on the DNA. TRBV21-1 represents a pseudogene. The CDR3 sequence is 15 residues long.

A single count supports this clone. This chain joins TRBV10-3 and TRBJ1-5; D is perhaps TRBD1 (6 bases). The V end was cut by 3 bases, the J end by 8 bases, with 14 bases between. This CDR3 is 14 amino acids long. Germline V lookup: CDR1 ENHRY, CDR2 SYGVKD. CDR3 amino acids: CAISDAGARKPQHF. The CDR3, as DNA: TGTGCCATCAGTGATGCAGGGGCAAGGAAGCCCCAGCATTTT.

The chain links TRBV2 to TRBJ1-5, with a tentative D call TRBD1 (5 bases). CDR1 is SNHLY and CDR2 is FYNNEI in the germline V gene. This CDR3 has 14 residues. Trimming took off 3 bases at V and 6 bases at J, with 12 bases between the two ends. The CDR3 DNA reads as TGTGCCAGCAGTGACAGAGACAGAACTCAGCCCCAGCATTTT. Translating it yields CASSDRDRTQPQHF.

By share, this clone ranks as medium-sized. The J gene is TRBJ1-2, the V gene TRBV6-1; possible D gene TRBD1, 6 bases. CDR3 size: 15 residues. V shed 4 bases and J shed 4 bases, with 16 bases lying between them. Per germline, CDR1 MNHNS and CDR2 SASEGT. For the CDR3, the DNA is TGTGCCAGCAGTGTAGGGGAGGGGGAAAGCTATGGCTACACCTTC. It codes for CASSVGEGESYGYTF.

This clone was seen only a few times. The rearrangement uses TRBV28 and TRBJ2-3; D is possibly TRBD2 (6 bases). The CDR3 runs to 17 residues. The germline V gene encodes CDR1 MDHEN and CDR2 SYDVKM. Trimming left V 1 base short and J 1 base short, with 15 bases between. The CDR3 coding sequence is TGTGCCAGCAGTTTATCCCCCAGTTGGGAGGGCACAGATACGCAGTATTTT. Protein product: CASSLSPSWEGTDTQYF.

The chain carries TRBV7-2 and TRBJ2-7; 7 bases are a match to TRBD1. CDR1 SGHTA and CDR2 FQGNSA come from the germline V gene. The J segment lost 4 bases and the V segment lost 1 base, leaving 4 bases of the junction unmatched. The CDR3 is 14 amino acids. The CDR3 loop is CASSLVGGGYEQYF. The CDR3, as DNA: TGTGCCAGCAGCTTAGTAGGGGGCGGTTACGAGCAGTACTTC.

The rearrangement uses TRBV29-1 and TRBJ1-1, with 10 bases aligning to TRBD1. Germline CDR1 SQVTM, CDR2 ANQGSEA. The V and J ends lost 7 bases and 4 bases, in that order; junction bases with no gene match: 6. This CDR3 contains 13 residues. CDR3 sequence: CSGTGTGVTEAFF. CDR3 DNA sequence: TGCAGCGGGACAGGGACAGGGGTCACTGAAGCTTTCTTT.

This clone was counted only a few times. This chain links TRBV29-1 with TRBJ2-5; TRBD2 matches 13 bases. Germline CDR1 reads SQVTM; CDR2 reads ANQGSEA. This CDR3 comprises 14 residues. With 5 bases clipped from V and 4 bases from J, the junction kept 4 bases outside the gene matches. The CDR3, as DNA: TGCAGCGTTAACGGACTAGCGGGAGCAGAGACCCAGTACTTC. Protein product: CSVNGLAGAETQYF.

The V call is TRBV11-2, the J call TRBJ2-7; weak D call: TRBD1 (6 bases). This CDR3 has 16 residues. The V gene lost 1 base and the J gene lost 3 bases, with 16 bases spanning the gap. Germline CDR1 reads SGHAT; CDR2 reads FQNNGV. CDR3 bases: TGTGCCAGCAGCTTAGTAGGGACAAGGGGGAACTACGAGCAGTACTTC. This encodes CASSLVGTRGNYEQYF.

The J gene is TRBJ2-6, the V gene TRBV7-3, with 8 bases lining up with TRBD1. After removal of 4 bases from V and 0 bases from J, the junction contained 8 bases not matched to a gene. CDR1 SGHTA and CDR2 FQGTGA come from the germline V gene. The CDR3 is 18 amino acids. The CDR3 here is CASSSQGAAYSGANVLTF. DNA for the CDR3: TGTGCCAGCAGCTCCCAGGGGGCGGCGTACTCTGGGGCCAACGTCCTGACTTTC.

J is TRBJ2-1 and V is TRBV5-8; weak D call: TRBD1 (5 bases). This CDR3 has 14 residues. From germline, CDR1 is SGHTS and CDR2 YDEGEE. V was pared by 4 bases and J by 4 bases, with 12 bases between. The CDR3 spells CASSPRTKYNEQFF. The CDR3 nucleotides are TGTGCCAGCAGCCCAAGGACAAAATACAATGAGCAGTTCTTC.

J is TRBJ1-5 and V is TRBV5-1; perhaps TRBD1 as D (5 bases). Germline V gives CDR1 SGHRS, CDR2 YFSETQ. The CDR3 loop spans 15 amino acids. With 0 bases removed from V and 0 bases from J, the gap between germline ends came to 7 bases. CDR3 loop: CASSLAGISNQPQHF. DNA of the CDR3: TGCGCCAGCAGCTTGGCAGGGATTAGCAATCAGCCCCAGCATTTT.

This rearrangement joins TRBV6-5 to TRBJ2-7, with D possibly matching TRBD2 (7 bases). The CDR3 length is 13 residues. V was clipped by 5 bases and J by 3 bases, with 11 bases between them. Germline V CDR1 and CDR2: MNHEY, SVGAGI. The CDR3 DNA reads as TGTGCCAGCAGTCTGGGGGGGCTCTACGAGCAGTACTTC. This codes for CASSLGGLYEQYF.

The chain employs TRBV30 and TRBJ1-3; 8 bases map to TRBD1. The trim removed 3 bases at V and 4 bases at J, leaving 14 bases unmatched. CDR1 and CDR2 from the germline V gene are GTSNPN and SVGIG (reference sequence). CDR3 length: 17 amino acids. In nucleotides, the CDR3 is TGTGCCTGGAGCCTATCCCGGACAGGGTCTAACGGAAACACCATATATTTT. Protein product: CAWSLSRTGSNGNTIYF.

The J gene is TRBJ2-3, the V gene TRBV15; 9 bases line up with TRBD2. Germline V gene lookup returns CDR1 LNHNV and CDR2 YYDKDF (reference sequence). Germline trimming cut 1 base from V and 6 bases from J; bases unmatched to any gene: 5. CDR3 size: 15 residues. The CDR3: CATSRVGGRADTQYF. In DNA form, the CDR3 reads TGTGCCACCAGCAGAGTAGGCGGGAGGGCCGATACGCAGTATTTT.

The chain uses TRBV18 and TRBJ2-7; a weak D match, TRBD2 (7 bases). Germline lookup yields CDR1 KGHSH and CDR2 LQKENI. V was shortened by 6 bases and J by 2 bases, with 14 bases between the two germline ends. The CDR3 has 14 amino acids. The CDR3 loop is CASSHGGGAYEQYF. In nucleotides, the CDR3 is TGTGCCAGCTCCCATGGGGGGGGCGCCTACGAGCAGTACTTC.

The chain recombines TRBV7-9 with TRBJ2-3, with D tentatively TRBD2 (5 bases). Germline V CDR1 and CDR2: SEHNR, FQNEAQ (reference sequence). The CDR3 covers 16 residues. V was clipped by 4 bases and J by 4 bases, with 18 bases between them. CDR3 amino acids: CASSSPSRSGPDTQYF. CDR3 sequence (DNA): TGTGCCAGCAGCTCACCTAGTCGCAGCGGTCCAGATACGCAGTATTTT.

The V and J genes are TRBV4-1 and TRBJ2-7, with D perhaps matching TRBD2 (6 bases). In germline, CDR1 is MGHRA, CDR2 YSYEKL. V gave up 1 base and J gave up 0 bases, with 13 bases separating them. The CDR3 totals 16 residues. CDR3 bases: TGCGCCAGCAGCCAAGGAACGGGAGAGAGCTCCTACGAGCAGTACTTC. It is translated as CASSQGTGESSYEQYF.

CDR3 amino acids: CSARQETQYF. CDR3 DNA: TGCAGTGCCCGTCAAGAGACCCAGTACTTC. The chain couples TRBV20-1 to TRBJ2-5, with D uncertain. The ends were cut back, 6 bases at V and 2 bases at J, with 4 bases in the middle. Looked up from germline, CDR1 is DFQATT and CDR2 is SNEGSKA (reference sequence). The CDR3 covers 10 residues.

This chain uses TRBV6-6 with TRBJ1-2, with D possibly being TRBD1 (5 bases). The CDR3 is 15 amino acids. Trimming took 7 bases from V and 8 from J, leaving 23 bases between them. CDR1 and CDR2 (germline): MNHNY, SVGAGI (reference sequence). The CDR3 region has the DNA TGTGCCAGCATCAATCCCGGCAGGGTAGCGGGGGGCTACACCTTC. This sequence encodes CASINPGRVAGGYTF.

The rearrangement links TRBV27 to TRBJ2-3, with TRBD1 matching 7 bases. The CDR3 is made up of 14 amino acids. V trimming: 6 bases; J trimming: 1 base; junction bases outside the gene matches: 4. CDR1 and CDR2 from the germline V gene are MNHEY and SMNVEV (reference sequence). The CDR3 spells CASRRQGRTDTQYF. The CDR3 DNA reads TGTGCCAGCAGGAGACAGGGACGCACAGATACGCAGTATTTT.

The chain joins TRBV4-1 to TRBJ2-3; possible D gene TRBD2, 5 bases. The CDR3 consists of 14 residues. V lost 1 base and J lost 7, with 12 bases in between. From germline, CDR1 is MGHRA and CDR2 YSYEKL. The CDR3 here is CASSQGGTGNTQYF. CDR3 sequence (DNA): TGCGCCAGCAGCCAAGGAGGCACCGGGAATACGCAGTATTTT.

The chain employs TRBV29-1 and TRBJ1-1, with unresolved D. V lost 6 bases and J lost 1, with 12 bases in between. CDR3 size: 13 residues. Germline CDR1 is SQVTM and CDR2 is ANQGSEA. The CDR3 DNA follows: TGCAGCGTGGGCTTGGGAGCGAACACTGAAGCTTTCTTT. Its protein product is CSVGLGANTEAFF.